The entry that follows covers one TCR beta chain sequence. Per the study methods: How many nucleated cells were present was estimated from reference gene primer amplification. Using immunoSEQ multiplex PCR, the repertoire was profiled, and TCRdb retains in-frame clones only, with some absent. V, J and clone size derive from that table, while D and trimming were established from the DNA sequence. The table shows about 130,000 clones, with around 88% occurring only once. There are 21 residues in the CDR3. Germline CDR1 SGHTA, CDR2 FQGTGA. Trimming removed 3 bases from V and 0 bases from J; junction bases left unmatched: 15. The data were taken from a study of blood T cell repertoires in COVID-19. Overall study context: COVID-19 samples collected from the United States, Italy and Spain covered acute and convalescent phases. The cDNA or gDNA used as material had been derived from T cells, B-cell-depleted T cells, or PBMCs.

The receptor's source is a human donor in a cohort sampled during active COVID-19. Source material: peripheral blood. The rearrangement links TRBV7-3 to TRBJ2-2, with 11 bases fitting TRBD2. The CDR3 spells CASSFAPPGLAEVANTGELFF. CDR3 DNA sequence: TGTGCCAGCAGCTTCGCCCCCCCGGGACTAGCGGAGGTAGCGAACACCGGGGAGCTGTTTTTT.